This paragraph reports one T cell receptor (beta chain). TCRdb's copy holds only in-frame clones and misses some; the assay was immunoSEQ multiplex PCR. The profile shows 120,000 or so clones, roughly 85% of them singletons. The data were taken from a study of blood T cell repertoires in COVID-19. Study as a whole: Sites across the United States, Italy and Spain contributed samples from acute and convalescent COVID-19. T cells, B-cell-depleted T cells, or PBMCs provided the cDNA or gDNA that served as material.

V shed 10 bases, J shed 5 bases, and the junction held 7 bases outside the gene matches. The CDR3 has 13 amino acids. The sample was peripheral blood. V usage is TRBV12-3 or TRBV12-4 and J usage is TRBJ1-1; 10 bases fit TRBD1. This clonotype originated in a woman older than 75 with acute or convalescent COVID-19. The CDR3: CATRGTGETEAFF. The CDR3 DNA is TGTGCCACGCGGGGGACAGGGGAAACTGAAGCTTTCTTT.